This passage covers 16 T cell receptor beta chains from one sample sequenced in a study of cytomegalovirus exposure and HLA in healthy donors. The PCR was carried out with 60 Vbeta primers and 13 Jbeta primers. Profiling relied on immunoSEQ multiplex PCR, and the TCRdb table lists in-frame clones only, not all of them. The sample features over 65,000 clones, with around 4.4% in its top ten. The specimen was PBMCs. The receptors were sampled from a man aged 30-40 years in good health and CMV-seronegative.

A remark on this clone: An end of the junction differs from the germline gene, which may be a read error. This chain uses TRBV6-4 with TRBJ1-2; no firm D call. CDR1 and CDR2 (germline): MRHNA, SNTAGT. CDR3 length equals 9 residues. CDR3 nucleotide sequence: TGTGCCAGCAGTGACCTATCCGCCTTC. It encodes CASSDLSAF.

The V gene is TRBV18, the J gene TRBJ1-2; tentatively, D is TRBD1 (5 bases). This CDR3 has 15 residues. From germline, CDR1 is KGHSH and CDR2 LQKENI. Trimming took 4 bases from V and 4 from J, leaving 16 bases between them. CDR3 amino acids: CASSLGPRQGYGYTF. The CDR3, as DNA: TGTGCCAGCTCACTGGGCCCAAGGCAGGGCTATGGCTACACCTTC.

The V gene is TRBV11-2, the J gene TRBJ2-2; 8 bases fit TRBD2. Germline CDR1 reads SGHAT; CDR2 reads FQNNGV. V trimming: 5 bases; J trimming: 7 bases; junction bases outside the gene matches: 9. This CDR3 region has 15 residues. CDR3 sequence: CASSQSGSRVGELFF. The CDR3 DNA is TGTGCCAGCAGCCAAAGCGGGAGTCGGGTCGGGGAGCTGTTTTTT.

V usage is TRBV14 and J usage is TRBJ2-7; 7 nucleotides line up with TRBD1. The CDR3 is 14 residues long. J lost 4 bases, V lost 6 bases, and 9 bases had no gene match. CDR1 and CDR2 (germline): SGHDN, FVKESK. CDR3 sequence (DNA): TGTGCCAGCAGGAATTCAGGGGGTCATTACGAGCAGTACTTC. It encodes CASRNSGGHYEQYF.

V gene TRBV30 combines with J gene TRBJ1-3; the D gene is possibly TRBD1 (6 bases). Germline V gives CDR1 GTSNPN, CDR2 SVGIG (reference sequence). This CDR3 has 13 amino acids. V shed 3 bases and J shed 4 bases, with 10 bases lying between them. In DNA form, the CDR3 reads TGTGCCTGGAGCAGGGGACACGGAAACACCATATATTTT. The encoded protein is CAWSRGHGNTIYF.

The chain joins TRBV27 to TRBJ2-7, with D possibly being TRBD2 (5 bases). The germline V and J ends were trimmed by 6 bases and 3 bases, with 12 bases remaining between them. The CDR3 runs to 13 residues. CDR1 is MNHEY, CDR2 SMNVEV, per germline (reference sequence). CDR3 in amino acids: CASSRPGVYEQYF. In DNA form, the CDR3 reads TGTGCCAGCAGCCGCCCCGGGGTCTACGAGCAGTACTTC.

The rearrangement links TRBV2 to TRBJ2-7, with D unclear. Trimming left V 0 bases short and J 2 bases short, with 11 bases between. The CDR3 sequence is 15 residues long. CDR1 is SNHLY and CDR2 is FYNNEI in the germline V gene. CDR3 amino acids: CASSEAPTETYEQYF. DNA of the CDR3: TGTGCCAGCAGTGAAGCCCCGACGGAGACCTACGAGCAGTACTTC.

V gene TRBV5-6 combines with J gene TRBJ2-1; perhaps TRBD2 as D (7 bases). Germline V gene sequence: CDR1 SGHDT, CDR2 YYEEEE. Trimming removed 4 bases at V and 8 bases at J, with 10 bases between. The length of the CDR3 is 12 residues. CDR3 amino acids: CASSRGGDEQFF. The CDR3 DNA is TGTGCCAGCAGCCGAGGGGGGGATGAGCAGTTCTTC.

This chain joins TRBV7-9 and TRBJ2-7; tentative D call: TRBD2 (6 bases). V lost 6 bases, J lost 6 bases, and 18 bases lay in between. CDR3 length: 14 amino acids. The V gene's germline CDR1 is SEHNR and CDR2 FQNEAQ (reference sequence). The CDR3 loop is CASSPGLGDGEQYF. The CDR3 DNA follows: TGTGCCAGCAGTCCGGGACTTGGCGACGGCGAGCAGTACTTC.

This chain links TRBV6-1 with TRBJ1-1; TRBD1 matches 8 bases. The germline CDR1 and CDR2 sequences are MNHNS and SASEGT. The V segment lost 7 bases and the J segment 4 bases; nucleotides outside the gene matches: 8. CDR3 length: 14 residues. The CDR3 sequence: CASTLSQGGTEAFF. DNA of the CDR3: TGTGCCAGCACCTTGTCACAGGGGGGCACTGAAGCTTTCTTT.

This chain joins TRBV5-4 and TRBJ2-7; TRBD2 might be the D (6 bases). The V gene's germline CDR1 is SGHNT and CDR2 YYREEE (reference sequence). This CDR3 is 13 amino acids long. V lost 1 base and J 3 bases, leaving 8 bases between the germline ends. The CDR3 nucleotides read TGTGCCAGCAGCTTGTGGGGGGACTACGAGCAGTACTTC. It is translated as CASSLWGDYEQYF. The variable domain in full, completed from reference TRBV5-4 and TRBJ2-7, reads ETGVTQSPTHLIKTRGQQVTLRCSSQSGHNTVSWYQQALGQGPQFIFQYYREEENGRGNFPPRFSGLQFPNYSSELNVNALELDDSALYLCASSLWGDYEQYFGPGTRLTVT.

J is TRBJ2-1 and V is TRBV4-1; unclear D gene. CDR3 size: 13 residues. Germline V gives CDR1 MGHRA, CDR2 YSYEKL. Trimming pared 1 base from V and 4 bases from J, leaving 5 bases between. CDR3 amino acids: CASSQVGYNEQFF. CDR3 DNA sequence: TGCGCCAGCAGCCAAGTCGGGTACAATGAGCAGTTCTTC.

This chain joins TRBV28 and TRBJ1-2, with 7 bases that match TRBD1. The V and J ends lost 7 bases and 4 bases, in that order; junction bases with no gene match: 9. The CDR3 is 14 amino acids. Germline assignment: CDR1 MDHEN and CDR2 SYDVKM. The CDR3 loop is CASTPGGPIYGYTF. CDR3 DNA sequence: TGTGCCAGCACTCCAGGGGGGCCCATCTATGGCTACACCTTC.

The chain combines TRBV27 with TRBJ2-2, with a tentative D call TRBD2 (5 bases). The germline V and J ends were trimmed by 5 bases and 0 bases, with 10 bases remaining between them. The CDR3 totals 15 residues. Germline CDR1 MNHEY, CDR2 SMNVEV (reference sequence). CDR3 coding DNA: TGTGCCAGCAGTGGCCCCGGGACGAACACCGGGGAGCTGTTTTTT. Protein product: CASSGPGTNTGELFF.

V gene TRBV19 combines with J gene TRBJ1-1; no firm D call. The CDR3 sequence is 13 residues long. Trimming took off 1 base at V and 2 bases at J, with 5 bases between the two ends. Germline V gene data show CDR1 as LNHDA and CDR2 as SQIVND (reference sequence). CDR3 sequence (DNA): TGTGCCAGTAGTATAGGGGCTAACACTGAAGCTTTCTTT. Protein: CASSIGANTEAFF.

The rearrangement uses TRBV30 and TRBJ1-1; D might be TRBD1 (5 bases). Germline assignment: CDR1 GTSNPN and CDR2 SVGIG (reference sequence). V was shortened by 5 bases and J by 3 bases, with 7 bases between the two germline ends. The CDR3 length is 11 residues. Here the CDR3 reads CAWGADTEAFF. As DNA, the CDR3 is TGTGCCTGGGGGGCTGACACTGAAGCTTTCTTT.